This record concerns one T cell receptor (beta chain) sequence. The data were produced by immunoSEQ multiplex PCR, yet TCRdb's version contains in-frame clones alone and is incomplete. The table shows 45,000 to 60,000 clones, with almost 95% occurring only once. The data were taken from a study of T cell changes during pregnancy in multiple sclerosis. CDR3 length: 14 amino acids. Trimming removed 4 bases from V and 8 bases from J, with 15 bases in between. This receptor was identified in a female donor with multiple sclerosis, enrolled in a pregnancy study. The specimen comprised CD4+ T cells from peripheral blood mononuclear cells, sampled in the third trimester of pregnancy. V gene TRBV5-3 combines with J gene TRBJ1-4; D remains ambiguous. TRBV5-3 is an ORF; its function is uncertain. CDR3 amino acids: CARSHVLGKEKLFF. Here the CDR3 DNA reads TGTGCCAGAAGCCACGTGCTAGGTAAGGAAAAACTGTTTTTT.